These 27 T cell receptor beta chains share one sample of origin, sequenced in a study of blood T cell repertoires in COVID-19. The table came from immunoSEQ multiplex PCR; TCRdb's copy has only in-frame clones and leaves some out. The table lists some 270,000 clones, around 82% of them singletons. The source material was peripheral blood. All receptors come from an older person with COVID-19, enrolled during active disease.

The chain uses TRBV7-9 and TRBJ2-3, with D possibly matching TRBD2 (5 bases). The V gene's germline CDR1 is SEHNR and CDR2 FQNEAQ (reference sequence). Trimming shortened V by 8 bases and J by 0 bases, and 21 bases separated the two germline ends. The CDR3 has 17 residues. For the CDR3, the DNA is TGTGCCAGCGACTTTACGGCGATTGCGGGTAGCACAGATACGCAGTATTTT. This sequence encodes CASDFTAIAGSTDTQYF.

The V call is TRBV7-3, the J call TRBJ2-1, with 8 bases aligning to TRBD2. The CDR3 is 14 amino acids. V was pared by 3 bases and J by 7 bases, with 5 bases of the junction left unmatched. From germline, CDR1 is SGHTA and CDR2 FQGTGA. CDR3 in amino acids: CASSFTGGGNEQFF. CDR3 DNA sequence: TGTGCCAGCAGCTTTACGGGAGGGGGGAATGAGCAGTTCTTC.

The genes are TRBV2 and TRBJ2-1; D is ambiguous. Trimming pared 4 bases from V and 10 bases from J, leaving 20 bases between. The CDR3 runs 15 residues. Germline loops: CDR1 SNHLY, CDR2 FYNNEI. The CDR3 is CASSVQRSGLGEQFF. Written as DNA, the CDR3 is TGTGCCAGCAGTGTTCAGCGTTCTGGCCTTGGGGAGCAGTTCTTC. Together with reference TRBV2 and TRBJ2-1, the CDR3 gives the full variable domain: EPEVTQTPSHQVTQMGQEVILRCVPISNHLYFYWYRQILGQKVEFLVSFYNNEISEKSEIFDDQFSVERPDGSNFTLKIRSTKLEDSAMYFCASSVQRSGLGEQFFGPGTRLTVL.

The chain is built from TRBV30 and TRBJ2-4; D possibly corresponds to TRBD2 (6 bases). V lost 4 bases, J lost 7 bases, and 20 bases lay in between. Germline V gene sequence: CDR1 GTSNPN, CDR2 SVGIG (reference sequence). The CDR3 is 15 amino acids. In DNA form, the CDR3 reads TGTGCCTGGACGACCGGGACTGCGAGGTCGAACATTCAGTACTTC. It specifies CAWTTGTARSNIQYF.

CDR3 protein: CASSPGGQGNEKLFF. In nucleotides, the CDR3 is TGCGCCAGCAGCCCCGGAGGGCAGGGTAATGAAAAACTGTTTTTT. This sequence joins TRBV5-1 and TRBJ1-4, with D perhaps matching TRBD1 (5 bases). Between the trimmed V and J ends, which lost 4 bases and 4 bases, there was a span of 14 bases. Germline V gene data show CDR1 as SGHRS and CDR2 as YFSETQ. The CDR3 extends over 15 amino acids. The complete variable domain, with remaining parts taken from reference TRBV5-1 and TRBJ1-4, reads KAGVTQTPRYLIKTRGQQVTLSCSPISGHRSVSWYQQTPGQGLQFLFEYFSETQRNKGNFPGRFSGRQFSNSRSEMNVSTLELGDSALYLCASSPGGQGNEKLFFGSGTQLSVL.

This clone has just a few counts. The rearrangement links TRBV7-9 to TRBJ2-7; TRBD1 agrees at 10 bases. Germline V gene lookup returns CDR1 SEHNR and CDR2 FQNEAQ (reference sequence). Trimming cost V 5 bases and J 6 bases; bases outside gene matches: 10. The CDR3 consists of 15 residues. The CDR3 region has the DNA TGTGCCAGCAGCCTATCCCGGGACAGGGGCTCCGAGCAGTACTTC. Encoded protein: CASSLSRDRGSEQYF.

The chain employs TRBV4-1 and TRBJ2-3, with a weak D call TRBD2 (6 bases). Trimming pared 1 base from V and 0 bases from J, leaving 17 bases between. CDR1 is MGHRA, CDR2 YSYEKL, per germline. CDR3 size: 18 residues. The CDR3 sequence: CASSQANVAAGSTDTQYF. DNA for the CDR3: TGCGCCAGCAGCCAAGCGAATGTTGCTGCGGGGAGCACAGATACGCAGTATTTT.

The rearrangement joins TRBV28 to TRBJ2-5; 10 bases are shared with TRBD2. Trimming removed 3 bases from V and 3 bases from J; junction bases left unmatched: 7. This CDR3 has 16 residues. Germline CDR1 reads MDHEN; CDR2 reads SYDVKM. CDR3 region: CASSFWSSGSEETQYF. The CDR3 DNA sequence: TGTGCCAGCAGTTTTTGGTCTAGCGGGAGCGAAGAGACCCAGTACTTC.

The chain has TRBV27 and TRBJ1-6, with D possibly TRBD1 on 5 matching bases. Germline CDR1 MNHEY, CDR2 SMNVEV (reference sequence). CDR3 length: 15 residues. The V and J ends lost 3 bases and 9 bases respectively, with 15 bases between them. CDR3 protein: CASSFLGRAGSPLHF. The CDR3 DNA reads TGTGCCAGCAGTTTTCTAGGCAGGGCTGGTTCACCCCTCCACTTT.

The chain links TRBV6-5 to TRBJ1-3; possibly TRBD1 for D (5 bases). In germline, CDR1 is MNHEY, CDR2 SVGAGI. This CDR3 has 14 residues. Trimming removed 5 bases from V and 0 bases from J, with 8 bases in between. The CDR3 sequence is CASSRTRSGNTIYF. In DNA form, the CDR3 reads TGTGCCAGCAGTAGGACACGCTCTGGAAACACCATATATTTT.

The chain carries TRBV19 and TRBJ2-1; 11 bases agree with TRBD1. Trimming took 6 bases from V and 0 from J; bases not matched to a gene: 10. CDR1 is LNHDA, CDR2 SQIVND, per germline (reference sequence). The CDR3 extends over 18 amino acids. The CDR3 loop reads CASRPGQGEPSSYNEQFF. The CDR3 bases are TGTGCCAGTAGGCCGGGACAGGGGGAGCCGAGCTCCTACAATGAGCAGTTCTTC.

This chain joins TRBV3-1 (or the pseudogene TRBV3-2) and TRBJ1-5, with 7 bases fitting TRBD1. From germline, CDR1 is LGHDT and CDR2 YNNKEL (reference sequence). The CDR3 is 15 residues long. V shed 1 base and J 6 bases; nucleotides not matched to a gene: 6. CDR3 DNA sequence: TGTGCCAGCAGCCAAGGAGGGGGCGCGAGTCAGCCCCAGCATTTT. Amino acids: CASSQGGGASQPQHF.

The chain is built from TRBV11-2 and TRBJ2-2, with TRBD1 matching 7 bases. CDR3 length: 15 amino acids. The germline V gene has CDR1 SGHAT and CDR2 FQNNGV. The trim removed 5 bases at V and 7 bases at J, leaving 10 bases unmatched. The CDR3 DNA reads as TGTGCCAGCAGCCCCGGGACAGTCAATGTCGGGGAGCTGTTTTTT. Its translation is CASSPGTVNVGELFF.

V and J are TRBV6-5 and TRBJ1-5, with 10 bases matching TRBD1. The CDR3 covers 15 residues. Per the germline V gene, CDR1 is MNHEY and CDR2 is SVGAGI. J was trimmed by 7 bases and V by 6 bases; bases with no gene match: 9. CDR3 in DNA: TGTGCCAGCAGGGCCGGGACAGGGGTAAGCCAGCCCCAGCATTTT. Residues: CASRAGTGVSQPQHF.

The V and J genes are TRBV11-3 and TRBJ2-7; 10 positions match TRBD1. V gave up 5 bases and J gave up 3 bases; unmatched junction bases: 4. This CDR3 region has 14 residues. Germline loops: CDR1 SGHNT, CDR2 YENEEA. The CDR3 reads CASSPRDRGYEQYF. As DNA, the CDR3 is TGTGCCAGCAGCCCCCGGGACAGGGGCTACGAGCAGTACTTC.

The chain carries TRBV4-1 and TRBJ2-1; TRBD1 agrees at 8 bases. The CDR3 covers 16 residues. V lost 4 bases to trimming and J lost 7 bases; unmatched junction nucleotides: 12. The germline V gene encodes CDR1 MGHRA and CDR2 YSYEKL. This CDR3 reads CASSPSLGQGRNEQFF. In nucleotides, the CDR3 is TGCGCCAGCAGCCCATCCCTCGGACAGGGCAGGAATGAGCAGTTCTTC.

The chain combines TRBV18 with TRBJ1-2; D possibly corresponds to TRBD1 (5 bases). Trimming took off 7 bases at V and 4 bases at J, with 19 bases between the two ends. The germline CDR1 and CDR2 sequences are KGHSH and LQKENI. This CDR3 comprises 15 residues. The CDR3 here is CASYRDSEAIYGYTF. CDR3 in DNA: TGTGCCAGCTATCGTGACAGCGAAGCTATCTATGGCTACACCTTC.

This chain links TRBV6-2 or TRBV6-3 with TRBJ2-7, with D tentatively TRBD2 (6 bases). The CDR3 loop spans 12 amino acids. Trimming cost V 4 bases and J 6 bases, with 10 bases left between them. Germline V lookup: CDR1 MNHEY, CDR2 SVGEGT. DNA for the CDR3: TGTGCCAGCAGTTTCGGGGAGGTCGAGCAGTACTTC. Protein product: CASSFGEVEQYF.

The chain combines TRBV4-2 with TRBJ2-7, with a possible D match to TRBD2 (6 bases). This CDR3 has 13 amino acids. V was pared by 4 bases and J by 7 bases, with 14 bases between. Germline V gives CDR1 LGHNA, CDR2 YNFKEQ. The CDR3 sequence is CASSRDSASEQYF. The CDR3 DNA is TGTGCCAGCAGCCGGGACTCCGCCTCTGAGCAGTACTTC.

The rearrangement links TRBV2 to TRBJ2-5; D gene ambiguous. Germline V gene data show CDR1 as SNHLY and CDR2 as FYNNEI. The V end was cut by 5 bases, the J end by 6 bases, with 13 bases between. The CDR3 length is 13 residues. The CDR3 loop reads CASSLTPLQTQYF. The CDR3, as DNA: TGTGCCAGCAGTTTAACTCCCCTCCAGACCCAGTACTTC.

This chain uses TRBV19 with TRBJ1-2; tentatively, D is TRBD1 (5 bases). CDR3 length equals 13 residues. Germline V gene data show CDR1 as LNHDA and CDR2 as SQIVND (reference sequence). The germline V and J ends were trimmed by 1 base and 3 bases, with 6 bases remaining between them. As DNA, the CDR3 is TGTGCCAGTAGTATAGTAGGGGACTATGGCTACACCTTC. This sequence encodes CASSIVGDYGYTF.

The genes are TRBV9 and TRBJ1-6; 8 bases match TRBD1. This CDR3 contains 16 residues. V gave up 3 bases and J gave up 8 bases; unmatched junction bases: 10. Germline lookup yields CDR1 SGDLS and CDR2 YYNGEE. CDR3: CASSATTGGLDSPLHF. DNA of the CDR3: TGTGCCAGCAGCGCTACAACAGGGGGGTTGGATTCACCCCTCCACTTT.

This chain connects TRBV3-1 (or the pseudogene TRBV3-2) to TRBJ2-5, with a possible D match to TRBD1 (5 bases). Trimming shortened V by 0 bases and J by 4 bases, and 9 bases separated the two germline ends. This CDR3 has 14 amino acids. CDR1 LGHDT and CDR2 YNNKEL come from the germline V gene (reference sequence). CDR3 DNA: TGTGCCAGCAGCCAAGAAGTCAGGGCAGAGACCCAGTACTTC. Translated: CASSQEVRAETQYF.

The DNA of the CDR3 is TGTGCCAGCAGTCCAAGCGGGGTTACCTACGAGCAGTACTTC. Translation gives CASSPSGVTYEQYF. The chain uses TRBV6-5 and TRBJ2-7; TRBD2 matches 7 bases. The V gene end was trimmed by 5 bases and the J gene end by 2 bases; junction bases not matched to a gene: 6. The CDR3 sequence is 14 residues long. Germline V gene lookup returns CDR1 MNHEY and CDR2 SVGAGI.

This clone was detected only once. This chain connects TRBV18 to TRBJ2-7; no definite D call. V lost 3 bases and J lost 3, with 15 bases in between. This CDR3 is 15 amino acids long. The V gene's germline CDR1 is KGHSH and CDR2 LQKENI. The CDR3 spells CASSPLQASNYEQYF. The CDR3 DNA sequence: TGTGCCAGCTCACCCCTCCAGGCCTCCAACTACGAGCAGTACTTC.

This clone appeared a few times. The rearrangement links TRBV7-2 to TRBJ1-2; D not resolved. V was clipped by 4 bases and J by 4 bases, with 13 bases between them. Germline values: CDR1 SGHTA, CDR2 FQGNSA. The CDR3 extends over 14 amino acids. The CDR3 region has the DNA TGTGCCAGCAGCTATGGCCCGCTGATCTATGGCTACACCTTC. Protein sequence: CASSYGPLIYGYTF.

V and J are TRBV19 and TRBJ2-2; TRBD1 aligns across 7 bases. After removal of 4 bases from V and 0 bases from J, the junction contained 8 bases not matched to a gene. The CDR3 is 17 residues long. Germline loops: CDR1 LNHDA, CDR2 SQIVND (reference sequence). The CDR3 reads CASSKGTGTANTGELFF. CDR3 in DNA: TGTGCCAGTAGTAAGGGCACCGGGACAGCGAACACCGGGGAGCTGTTTTTT.